This T cell receptor (beta chain) was sequenced during a study of blood T cell repertoires in COVID-19. Study-level information: The cDNA or gDNA used as material had been derived from T cells, B-cell-depleted T cells, or PBMCs.

The CDR3 has 13 residues. Germline V gene data show CDR1 as SGHAT and CDR2 as FQNNGV. Trimming stripped 2 bases from V and 4 bases from J, with 6 bases between. Sequenced by immunoSEQ multiplex PCR; TCRdb stores in-frame clones only, minus some. There are 250,000 to 350,000 clones in the sample; roughly 87% occur only once, and approximately 2% lies in the top ten. The chain joins TRBV11-2 to TRBJ1-5; D gene ambiguous. The sequencing input was peripheral blood. This TCR was recovered from a man between 18 and 35 years old with active or convalescent COVID-19. CDR3 in DNA: TGTGCCAGCAGCTTATATGCGAATCAGCCCCAGCATTTT. This gives the protein CASSLYANQPQHF.